The clone carrying this T cell receptor (beta chain) was detected a few times. In the source study's methods: Researchers report that nucleated cell counts were estimated from reference gene primer amplification. This table comes from immunoSEQ multiplex PCR, and its TCRdb copy is limited to in-frame clones, with some not included. V and J calls and clone size are given by that table; D and trimming were obtained from the DNA. The sample carries 200,000 to 250,000 clones, around 80% recorded once. Trimming removed 10 bases from V and 5 bases from J, with 17 bases in between. CDR3 length equals 13 residues. Germline CDR1 and CDR2: LNHDA and SQIVND (reference sequence). The data were taken from a study of blood T cell repertoires in COVID-19. As for the study in general: Sites in the United States, Italy and Spain provided acute and convalescent COVID-19 samples.

This TCR was recovered from a human donor in a cohort sampled during active COVID-19. The sequenced sample was peripheral blood. This sequence joins TRBV19 and TRBJ1-2; D perhaps matches TRBD1 (5 bases). CDR3 DNA sequence: TGTGCCACCAGGAGGGACCGGGCGTATGGCTACACCTTC. Its protein is CATRRDRAYGYTF.